The 23 T cell receptor beta chains below were found in one sample sequenced in a study of post-analysis software for immune sequencing data. Findings and limits, study-wide: The study found TRBV5-6, TRBV5-1 and TRBV20-1 among several TRBV segments more frequent in patients than controls.

The TCR beta cDNA libraries carried unique molecular identifiers. TCRdb independently ran MiXCR on the PCR reads; one entry per CDR3 protein. The repertoire holds about 770,000 distinct CDR3 sequences, with 46% as singletons. These receptors' antigens are unknown. Material: blood. Every receptor here comes from a girl aged 5-17 years with multiple sclerosis.

This clonotype was counted only a few times. DNA for the CDR3: TGTGCCAGTAGTCCCCTCGCGGGAGCAGGCGGCACAGATACGCAGTATTTT. This codes for CASSPLAGAGGTDTQYF. This rearrangement joins TRBV19 to TRBJ2-3, with 7 bases aligning to TRBD2. V was clipped by 5 bases and J by 1 base; unmatched bases: 12. The CDR3 covers 17 residues. Germline assignment: CDR1 LNHDA and CDR2 SQIVND (reference sequence).

The chain joins TRBV5-6 to TRBJ2-2; D unclear. CDR3 size: 15 residues. V was shortened by 4 bases and J by 3 bases, with 13 bases between the two germline ends. Germline V lookup: CDR1 SGHDT, CDR2 YYEEEE. CDR3 amino acids: CASSPPRAYTGELFF. The CDR3 nucleotides are TGTGCCAGCAGCCCGCCAAGGGCCTACACCGGGGAGCTGTTTTTT.

The gene calls are TRBV11-2 and TRBJ2-2, with D possibly TRBD1 on 6 matching bases. Trimming removed 3 bases from V and 0 bases from J, with 8 bases in between. The CDR3 has 15 amino acids. In germline, CDR1 is SGHAT, CDR2 FQNNGV. CDR3 region: CASSFQGSNTGELFF. Here the CDR3 DNA reads TGTGCCAGCAGCTTTCAGGGGTCGAACACCGGGGAGCTGTTTTTT.

The rearrangement uses TRBV20-1 and TRBJ2-5; TRBD1 might be the D (5 bases). The CDR3 contains 17 residues. V dropped 0 bases and J dropped 4 bases, with 21 bases sitting between them. Germline V gene sequence: CDR1 DFQATT, CDR2 SNEGSKA (reference sequence). CDR3 region: CSARDVGPRPIRETQYF. DNA for the CDR3: TGCAGTGCTAGAGATGTGGGGCCCCGACCCATACGAGAGACCCAGTACTTC.

The V call is TRBV15, the J call TRBJ2-7; D remains ambiguous. Germline CDR1 reads LNHNV; CDR2 reads YYDKDF (reference sequence). V was pared by 0 bases and J by 1 base, with 7 bases between. The CDR3 runs 14 residues. In DNA form, the CDR3 reads TGTGCCACCAGCAGAGATCGGCAGTCCTACGAGCAGTACTTC. Its translation: CATSRDRQSYEQYF.

This rearrangement joins TRBV7-2 to TRBJ2-7; the match to TRBD1 covers 9 bases. Germline V CDR1 and CDR2: SGHTA, FQGNSA. This CDR3 has 15 amino acids. CDR3 protein: CVGSTRTGAPYEQYF. The DNA of the CDR3 is TGTGTCGGCAGCACCAGGACAGGGGCGCCCTACGAGCAGTACTTC.

V and J are TRBV7-2 and TRBJ2-5; a weak D match, TRBD2 (5 bases). Trimming took off 5 bases at V and 1 base at J, with 8 bases between the two ends. This CDR3 contains 13 residues. Per germline, CDR1 SGHTA and CDR2 FQGNSA. As DNA, the CDR3 is TGTGCCAGCAGCCGGACTTTCCAAGAGACCCAGTACTTC. Amino acid sequence: CASSRTFQETQYF.

The rearrangement uses TRBV12-3 or TRBV12-4 and TRBJ2-7; D may be TRBD1 (6 bases). This CDR3 contains 17 residues. The V end was cut by 4 bases, the J end by 0 bases, with 19 bases between. The CDR3 loop reads CASSSIPIGGSSYEQYF. Here the CDR3 DNA reads TGTGCCAGCAGTTCGATCCCCATAGGGGGTAGCTCCTACGAGCAGTACTTC.

J is TRBJ1-1 and V is TRBV29-1; 12 bases are a match to TRBD1. CDR1 and CDR2 (germline): SQVTM, ANQGSEA. The CDR3 is made up of 15 amino acids. Trimming took 3 bases from V and 1 from J; bases not matched to a gene: 3. CDR3 coding DNA: TGCAGCGTTGAGGGGACAGGGGGCGGGAACACTGAAGCTTTCTTT. This encodes CSVEGTGGGNTEAFF.

The J gene is TRBJ1-5, the V gene TRBV4-1; D ambiguous. V lost 0 bases and J 4 bases, leaving 16 bases between the germline ends. The CDR3 length is 17 residues. CDR1 is MGHRA, CDR2 YSYEKL, per germline. This CDR3 is CASSQEAPEVPNQPQHF. As DNA, the CDR3 is TGCGCCAGCAGCCAAGAAGCGCCGGAGGTTCCAAATCAGCCCCAGCATTTT.

This clonotype was counted only a few times. This chain links TRBV15 with TRBJ2-5; TRBD2 matches at 7 bases. Germline V gene data show CDR1 as LNHNV and CDR2 as YYDKDF (reference sequence). Trimming took 1 base from V and 6 from J; bases not matched to a gene: 14. The CDR3 covers 17 residues. The CDR3 DNA reads as TGTGCCACCAGCAGAGTCAGAACCTACAGCGGGATGCAGACCCAGTACTTC. This sequence encodes CATSRVRTYSGMQTQYF.

This clonotype was counted a few times. The chain recombines TRBV29-1 with TRBJ1-2; no definite D call. Germline V CDR1 and CDR2: SQVTM, ANQGSEA. The CDR3 consists of 13 residues. V was cut by 3 bases and J by 2 bases, with 10 bases left in between. Written as DNA, the CDR3 is TGCAGCGTTGATCAGCGAGAGAACTATGGCTACACCTTC. Translated, it gives CSVDQRENYGYTF.

V gene TRBV5-1 combines with J gene TRBJ2-7, with D hard to call. Near its end, the DNA agrees better with TRBJ2-5, so the J call may be wrong. Per the germline V gene, CDR1 is SGHRS and CDR2 is YFSETQ. The CDR3 runs 15 residues. CDR3 sequence reads: CASSLTTPERETQYF. Here the CDR3 DNA reads TGCGCCAGCAGCTTGACGACCCCGGAGCGAGAGACCCAGTACTTC.

The CDR3 coding sequence is TGTGCCAGCAGTCTGGGACAGGGCGGATCTGGGGCCAACGTCCTGACTTTC. Translating gives CASSLGQGGSGANVLTF. The chain recombines TRBV6-1 with TRBJ2-6; 9 bases match TRBD1. This CDR3 is built from 17 residues. Looked up from germline, CDR1 is MNHNS and CDR2 is SASEGT. The V and J ends lost 5 bases and 1 base, in that order; junction bases with no gene match: 6.

The rearrangement uses TRBV2 and TRBJ2-1; TRBD2 agrees at 7 bases. The CDR3 is 15 residues long. V was clipped by 0 bases and J by 9 bases; unmatched bases: 8. CDR1 and CDR2 (germline): SNHLY, FYNNEI. CDR3 sequence (DNA): TGTGCCAGCAGTGAAGCGGTACGACTAGCCGGTGAGCAGTTCTTC. Its protein is CASSEAVRLAGEQFF.

To note about this clonotype: This may be a read error: a much more frequent sequence differs by one nucleotide. The rearrangement links TRBV6-5 to TRBJ2-7; 12 bases align to TRBD1. V shed 6 bases and J 5 bases; nucleotides not matched to a gene: 5. Germline CDR1 and CDR2: MNHEY and SVGAGI. The CDR3 sequence is 14 residues long. CDR3 region: CASRGTGGDDEQYF. CDR3 nucleotide sequence: TGTGCCAGCAGGGGGACAGGGGGCGACGACGAGCAGTACTTC.

This rearrangement joins TRBV24-1 to TRBJ1-2; possible D gene TRBD1, 6 bases. V was clipped by 3 bases and J by 7 bases, with 14 bases between them. In germline, CDR1 is KGHDR, CDR2 SFDVKD. CDR3 length: 14 amino acids. CDR3 protein: CATSDADSVSGYTF. As DNA, the CDR3 is TGTGCCACCAGTGATGCGGACAGTGTATCTGGCTACACCTTC.

This rearrangement joins TRBV20-1 to TRBJ2-5, with D possibly matching TRBD2 (6 bases). The CDR3 runs to 12 residues. Germline V gene sequence: CDR1 DFQATT, CDR2 SNEGSKA (reference sequence). V was shortened by 7 bases and J by 5 bases, with 14 bases between the two germline ends. The CDR3 nucleotides read TGCAGTGGGGGGGTGGTTGGGGAGACCCAGTACTTC. Residues: CSGGVVGETQYF.

This chain links TRBV7-3 with TRBJ2-3; TRBD2 matches 7 bases. V trimming: 5 bases; J trimming: 10 bases; junction bases outside the gene matches: 3. CDR3 size: 11 residues. Germline V CDR1 and CDR2: SGHTA, FQGTGA. The CDR3 loop reads CASSSGDAQYF. As DNA, the CDR3 is TGTGCCAGCAGCAGCGGGGATGCGCAGTATTTT.

This clonotype occurred a few times. The genes are TRBV6-1 and TRBJ1-2; perhaps TRBD1 as D (6 bases). Germline V gene data show CDR1 as MNHNS and CDR2 as SASEGT. The ends were cut back, 4 bases at V and 4 bases at J, with 13 bases in the middle. This CDR3 has 14 amino acids. The CDR3 is CASSGWGLSYGYTF. As DNA, the CDR3 is TGTGCCAGCAGTGGCTGGGGGCTCAGCTATGGCTACACCTTC.

The chain combines TRBV29-1 with TRBJ2-1; perhaps D is TRBD1 or TRBD2 (5 bases each). The germline V and J ends were trimmed by 2 bases and 9 bases, with 11 bases remaining between them. Germline CDR1 SQVTM, CDR2 ANQGSEA. The CDR3 length is 12 residues. The CDR3 reads CSVEKPGTEQFF. The CDR3 coding sequence is TGCAGCGTTGAAAAACCGGGGACTGAGCAGTTCTTC.

This clonotype was detected only a few times. This chain links TRBV4-2 with TRBJ2-5; D is ambiguous. Trimming took 0 bases from V and 1 from J, leaving 18 bases between them. The germline gives CDR1 LGHNA, CDR2 YNFKEQ. The CDR3 loop spans 18 amino acids. DNA for the CDR3: TGTGCCAGCAGCCAAGATGGGTTGACGGGCACTTCCCAAGAGACCCAGTACTTC. Protein: CASSQDGLTGTSQETQYF.

The genes are TRBV20-1 and TRBJ1-5; 9 nucleotides agree with TRBD1. CDR3 length equals 15 residues. Germline V gene data show CDR1 as DFQATT and CDR2 as SNEGSKA (reference sequence). Losses at the gene ends were 1 base for V and 3 bases for J; bases not matched to a gene: 4. The CDR3 DNA reads as TGCAGTGCTAGAGCGGACAGGGGAGTCAATCAGCCCCAGCATTTT. The encoded protein is CSARADRGVNQPQHF.